This T cell receptor beta chain appears in the sequencing data of a study of blood T cell repertoires in COVID-19. Study-level background: Samples came from the United States, Italy and Spain, spanning acute and convalescent COVID-19. In each case, the material was cDNA or gDNA derived from T cells, B-cell-depleted T cells, or PBMCs.

In the study's own analysis: Amplification from reference gene primers served as the basis for estimated nucleated cell counts. Clones were read by immunoSEQ multiplex PCR, and TCRdb kept only the in-frame ones, dropping some. Clone size and V and J calls were adopted from that table, with D and trimming inferred from the DNA. The data show about 200,000 clones, approximately 90% seen once. Deletions cut 2 bases from V and 5 bases from J, with 6 bases between. The germline V gene encodes CDR1 ENHRY and CDR2 SYGVKD. The CDR3 is made up of 13 amino acids. The J gene is TRBJ2-2, the V gene TRBV10-3, with D possibly TRBD1 on 6 matching bases. Sequenced sample: peripheral blood. The sequence was obtained from a man aged 45 to 65 with acute or convalescent COVID-19. The CDR3 DNA reads TGTGCCATCAGTGAGAGGGGGACCGGGGAGCTGTTTTTT. Amino acid sequence: CAISERGTGELFF.